This T cell receptor (beta chain) originates from a study of cytomegalovirus exposure and HLA in healthy donors. The repertoire was sequenced with immunoSEQ multiplex PCR; TCRdb's copy has only in-frame clones and lacks some. Here the sample spans about 220,000 clones, around nine tenths being singletons. Sequenced input: PBMCs. This clonotype originated in a young woman in good health and CMV-seronegative.

The CDR3 nucleotides read TGCGCCAGCAGCCCTCGGACAGGGCGCTACAATGAGCAGTTCTTC. This gives the protein CASSPRTGRYNEQFF. The chain is built from TRBV5-1 and TRBJ2-1; 8 bases line up with TRBD1. With V trimmed by 4 bases and J by 3 bases, 6 bases remained unmatched. The CDR3 totals 15 residues. From germline, CDR1 is SGHRS and CDR2 YFSETQ.